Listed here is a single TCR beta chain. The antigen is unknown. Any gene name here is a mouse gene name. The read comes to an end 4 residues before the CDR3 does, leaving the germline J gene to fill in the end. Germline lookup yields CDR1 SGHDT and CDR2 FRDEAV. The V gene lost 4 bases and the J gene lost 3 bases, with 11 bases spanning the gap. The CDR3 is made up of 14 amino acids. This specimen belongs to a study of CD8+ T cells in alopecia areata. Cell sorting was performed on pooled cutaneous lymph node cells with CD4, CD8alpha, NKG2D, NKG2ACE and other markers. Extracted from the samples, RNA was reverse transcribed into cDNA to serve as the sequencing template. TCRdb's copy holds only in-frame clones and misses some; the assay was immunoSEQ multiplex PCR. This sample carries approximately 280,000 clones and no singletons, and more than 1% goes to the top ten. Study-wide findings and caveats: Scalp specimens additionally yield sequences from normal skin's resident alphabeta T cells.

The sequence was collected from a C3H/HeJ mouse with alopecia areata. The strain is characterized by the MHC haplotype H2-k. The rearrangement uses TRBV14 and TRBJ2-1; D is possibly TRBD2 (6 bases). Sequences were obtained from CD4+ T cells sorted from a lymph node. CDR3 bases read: TGTGCCAGCAGTCATCCGGGACTCTATGCT. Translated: CASSHPGLYA. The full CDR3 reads CASSHPGLYAEQFF.